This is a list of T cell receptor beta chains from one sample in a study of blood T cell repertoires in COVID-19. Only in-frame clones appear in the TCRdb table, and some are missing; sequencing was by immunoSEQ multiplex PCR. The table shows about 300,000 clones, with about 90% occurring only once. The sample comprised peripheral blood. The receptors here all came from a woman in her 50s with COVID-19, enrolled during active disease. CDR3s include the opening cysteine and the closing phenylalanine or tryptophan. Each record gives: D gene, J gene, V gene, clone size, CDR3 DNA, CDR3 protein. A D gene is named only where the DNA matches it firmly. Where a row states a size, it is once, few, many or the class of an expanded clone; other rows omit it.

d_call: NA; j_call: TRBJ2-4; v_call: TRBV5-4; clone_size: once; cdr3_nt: TGTGCCAGCAGCTTGGGATCACTAGCCAAAAACATTCAGTACTTC; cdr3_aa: CASSLGSLAKNIQYF
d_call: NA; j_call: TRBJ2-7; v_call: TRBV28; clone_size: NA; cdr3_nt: TGTGCCAGCAGCATTCCGGGACTGGAGGACGAGCAGTACTTC; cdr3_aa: CASSIPGLEDEQYF
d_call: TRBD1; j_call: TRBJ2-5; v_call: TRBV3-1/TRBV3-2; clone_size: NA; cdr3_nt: TGTGCCAGCCGTATAACAGGGGGTCTGACCCAGTACTTC; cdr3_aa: CASRITGGLTQYF
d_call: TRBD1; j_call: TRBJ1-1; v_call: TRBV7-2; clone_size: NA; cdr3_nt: TGTGCCAGCAGCTCCCGGACAGGGGGCGCGTACACTGAAGCTTTCTTT; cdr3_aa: CASSSRTGGAYTEAFF
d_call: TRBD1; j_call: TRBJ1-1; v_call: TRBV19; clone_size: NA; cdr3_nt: TGTGCCAGTAGGGCCCGGGACAGGGGGCGCTATGGGAACACTGAAGCTTTCTTT; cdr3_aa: CASRARDRGRYGNTEAFF
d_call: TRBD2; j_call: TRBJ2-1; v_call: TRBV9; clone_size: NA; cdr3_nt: TGTGCCAGCAGCGTAGAACTAGCGGGAGGGCCGGTCTACAATGAGCAGTTCTTC; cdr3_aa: CASSVELAGGPVYNEQFF
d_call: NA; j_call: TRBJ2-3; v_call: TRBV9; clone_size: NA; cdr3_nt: TGTGCCAGCAGCGAAACAGGGAGTTCCTGGGATACGCAGTATTTT; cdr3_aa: CASSETGSSWDTQYF
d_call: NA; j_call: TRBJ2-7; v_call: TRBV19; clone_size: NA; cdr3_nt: TGTGCCAGTAGTATCCGCGGGCCCTCCTACGAGCAGTACTTC; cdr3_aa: CASSIRGPSYEQYF
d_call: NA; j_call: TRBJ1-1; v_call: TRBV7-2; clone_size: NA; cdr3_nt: TGTGCCAGCAGCTCTTGGGGAGGGGCTGAAGCTTTCTTT; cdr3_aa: CASSSWGGAEAFF
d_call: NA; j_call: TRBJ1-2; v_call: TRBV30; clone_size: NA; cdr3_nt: TGTGCCTGGAGTGCCGCCCCCGGTGGCTACACCTTC; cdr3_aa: CAWSAAPGGYTF
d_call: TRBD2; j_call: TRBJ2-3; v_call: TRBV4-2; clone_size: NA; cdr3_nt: TGTGCCAGCAGCCAAGCTACACTAGCGGCTTCTAGCACAGATACGCAGTATTTT; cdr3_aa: CASSQATLAASSTDTQYF
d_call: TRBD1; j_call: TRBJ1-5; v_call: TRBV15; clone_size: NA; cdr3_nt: TGTGCCACCAGCCTCACGACAGGGGGCTGGGATCAGCCCCAGCATTTT; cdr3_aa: CATSLTTGGWDQPQHF
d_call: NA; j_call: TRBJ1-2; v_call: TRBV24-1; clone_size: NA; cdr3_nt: TGTGCCACCAGTGATTTAGGGGGTGAGGGCTACACCTTC; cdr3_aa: CATSDLGGEGYTF
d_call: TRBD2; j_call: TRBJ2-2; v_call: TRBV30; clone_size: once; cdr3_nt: TGTGCCTGGAAGGCGGGCCTAGCGGGTGGAGGGGAGCTGTTTTTT; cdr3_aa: CAWKAGLAGGGELFF
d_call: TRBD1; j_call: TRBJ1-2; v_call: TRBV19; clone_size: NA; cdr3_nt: TGTGCCAGTAGTACAACGACAGGGCCCTATGGCTACACCTTC; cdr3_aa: CASSTTTGPYGYTF
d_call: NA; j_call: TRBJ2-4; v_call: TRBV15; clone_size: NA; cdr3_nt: TGTGCCACCAGCAGAGCCCCGGGGAAAAACATTCAGTACTTC; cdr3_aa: CATSRAPGKNIQYF
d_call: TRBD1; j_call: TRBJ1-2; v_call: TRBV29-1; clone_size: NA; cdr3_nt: TGCAGCGTTGAAGATCGTGGCAGGGGGCGTGGAGGCTACACCTTC; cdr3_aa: CSVEDRGRGRGGYTF
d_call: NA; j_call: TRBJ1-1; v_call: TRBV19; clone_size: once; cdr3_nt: TGTGCCAGTAGTATAATGAGGGTAGGTGGCACTGAAGCTTTCTTT; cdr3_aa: CASSIMRVGGTEAFF
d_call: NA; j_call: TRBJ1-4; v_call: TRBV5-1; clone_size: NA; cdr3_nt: TGCGCCAGCAGCTTGGATCGGGCTAATGAAAAACTGTTTTTT; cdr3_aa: CASSLDRANEKLFF
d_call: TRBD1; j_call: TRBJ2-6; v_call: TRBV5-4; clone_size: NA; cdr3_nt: TGTGCCAGCAGCCGGTTAACAGGGGGTAGGACTGGGGCCAACGTCCTGACTTTC; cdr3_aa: CASSRLTGGRTGANVLTF
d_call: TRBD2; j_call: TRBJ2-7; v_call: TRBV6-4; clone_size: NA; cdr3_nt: TGTGCCAGCAGTGACTTCCCAGCGACTAGCGTGCCCTACGAGCAGTACTTC; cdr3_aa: CASSDFPATSVPYEQYF
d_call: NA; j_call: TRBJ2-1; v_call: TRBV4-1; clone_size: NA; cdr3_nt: TGCGCCAGCAGCCAAGAATTCGGGTACTACAATGAGCAGTTCTTC; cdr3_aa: CASSQEFGYYNEQFF
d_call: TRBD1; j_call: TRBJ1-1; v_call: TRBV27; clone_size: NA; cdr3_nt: TGTGCCAGCAGTTCGGGACAGGGCGGCAGGACTGAAGCTTTCTTT; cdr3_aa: CASSSGQGGRTEAFF
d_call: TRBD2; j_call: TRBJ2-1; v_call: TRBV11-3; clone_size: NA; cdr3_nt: TGTGCCAGCAGCCCCCGACTAGCGGCCAATGAGCAGTTCTTC; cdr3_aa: CASSPRLAANEQFF
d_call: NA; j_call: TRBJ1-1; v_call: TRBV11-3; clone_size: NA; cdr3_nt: TGTGCCAGCAGCTTATCCAGGGGACAAGGGGTCACTGAAGCTTTCTTT; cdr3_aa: CASSLSRGQGVTEAFF
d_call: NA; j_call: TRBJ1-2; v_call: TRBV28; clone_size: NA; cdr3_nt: TGTGCCAGCAGTTTGAGACAGTTCCTAATCGGGGGCTACACCTTC; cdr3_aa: CASSLRQFLIGGYTF
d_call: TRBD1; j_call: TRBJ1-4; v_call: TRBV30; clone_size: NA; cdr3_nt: TGTGCCTGGAGGATACAGGGGGCGAGTGAAAAACTGTTTTTT; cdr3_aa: CAWRIQGASEKLFF
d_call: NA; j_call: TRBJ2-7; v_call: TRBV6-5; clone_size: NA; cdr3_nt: TGTGCCAGCAGTTACTCGAGGAGATCGTACGAGCAGTACTTC; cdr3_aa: CASSYSRRSYEQYF
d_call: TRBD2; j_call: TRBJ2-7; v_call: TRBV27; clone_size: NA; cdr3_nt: TGTGCCAGCAGCATAAAGGGGACTAGCGGGAACTCCTACGAGCAGTACTTC; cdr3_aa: CASSIKGTSGNSYEQYF
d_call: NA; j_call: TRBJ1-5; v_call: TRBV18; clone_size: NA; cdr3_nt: TGTGCCAGCTCACCACCCGGGACAAGGGATCAGCCCCAGCATTTT; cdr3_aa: CASSPPGTRDQPQHF
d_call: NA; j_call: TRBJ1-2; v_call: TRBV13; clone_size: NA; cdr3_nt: TGTGCCAGCAGCTTAGGGCGCGTAACTGGTGGCTACACCTTC; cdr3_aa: CASSLGRVTGGYTF
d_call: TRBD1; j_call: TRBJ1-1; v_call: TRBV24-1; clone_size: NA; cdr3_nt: TGTGCCACCAGTGATTCGGGACAGGGTTTGAGGAACACTGAAGCTTTCTTT; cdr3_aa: CATSDSGQGLRNTEAFF
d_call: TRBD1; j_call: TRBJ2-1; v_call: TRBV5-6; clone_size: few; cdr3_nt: TGTGCCAGCAGCTTGGTGGCAGGGGGTAACAATGAGCAGTTCTTC; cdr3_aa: CASSLVAGGNNEQFF
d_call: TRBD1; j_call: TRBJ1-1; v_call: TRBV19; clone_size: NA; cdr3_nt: TGTGCCAGTAGTAGCGGCCGACAGGGGAAGGAAGCTTTCTTT; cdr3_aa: CASSSGRQGKEAFF
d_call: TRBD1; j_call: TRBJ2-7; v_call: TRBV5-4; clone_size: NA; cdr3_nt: TGTGCCAGCAGCGGGTCCGGGACAGGCTACGAGCAGTACTTC; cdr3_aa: CASSGSGTGYEQYF
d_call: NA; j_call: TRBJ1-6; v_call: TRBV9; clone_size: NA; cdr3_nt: TGTGCCAGCAGCCCGCTCGGGTCAACCGATTCCCTCCACTTT; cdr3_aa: CASSPLGSTDSLHF
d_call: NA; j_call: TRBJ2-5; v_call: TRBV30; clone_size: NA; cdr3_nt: TGTGCTTGGTCCCCTGGCAGGGGAGAGACCCAGTACTTC; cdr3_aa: CAWSPGRGETQYF
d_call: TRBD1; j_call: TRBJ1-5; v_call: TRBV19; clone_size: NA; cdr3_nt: TGTGCCAGTACCCCTCCCCGGACAGGAGGGTATCAGCCCCAGCATTTT; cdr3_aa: CASTPPRTGGYQPQHF
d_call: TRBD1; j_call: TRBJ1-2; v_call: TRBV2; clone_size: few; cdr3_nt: TGTGCCAGCAGTCAAGGACAGGGGGTTGGCTATGGCTACACCTTC; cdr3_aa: CASSQGQGVGYGYTF
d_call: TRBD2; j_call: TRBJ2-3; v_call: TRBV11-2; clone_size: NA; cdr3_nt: TGTGCCAGCAGCGATCAGAGACTAGCTGGCACAGATACGCAGTATTTT; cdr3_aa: CASSDQRLAGTDTQYF
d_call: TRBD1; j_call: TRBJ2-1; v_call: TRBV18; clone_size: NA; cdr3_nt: TGTGCCAGCTCACCGGGACAGGGGCCCTACAATGAGCAGTTCTTC; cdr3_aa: CASSPGQGPYNEQFF
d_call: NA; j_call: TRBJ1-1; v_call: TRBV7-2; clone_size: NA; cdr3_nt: TGTGCCAGCAGCCTGGACACATATGAAGCTTTCTTT; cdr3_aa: CASSLDTYEAFF
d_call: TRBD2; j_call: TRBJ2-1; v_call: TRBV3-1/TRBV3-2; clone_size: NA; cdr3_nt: TGTGCCAGCAGCCCTAGCGGGGGGAGGGGTGAGCAGTTCTTC; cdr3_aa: CASSPSGGRGEQFF
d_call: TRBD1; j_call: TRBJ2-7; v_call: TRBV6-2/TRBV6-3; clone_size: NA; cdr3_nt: TGTGCCAGCAGTTACACATTGTCGATCTCCCGAGACAGGGTCTGGGAGCAGTACTTC; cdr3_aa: CASSYTLSISRDRVWEQYF
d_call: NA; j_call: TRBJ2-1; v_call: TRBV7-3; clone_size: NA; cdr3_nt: TGTGCCAGCAGCTTAGGGCGTCAGGGGAATGAGCAGTTCTTC; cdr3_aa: CASSLGRQGNEQFF
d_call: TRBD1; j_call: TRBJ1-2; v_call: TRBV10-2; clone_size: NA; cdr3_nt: TGCGCCAGCAGTGACCCCGAGAAGCTCTGGACAGGGGGTCGCTATGGCTACACCTTC; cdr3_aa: CASSDPEKLWTGGRYGYTF
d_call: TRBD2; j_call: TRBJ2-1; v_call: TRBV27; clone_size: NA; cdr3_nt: TGTGCCAGCAGGCGCGTCGGGCGGCTAGCGGAGTACAATGAGCAGTTCTTC; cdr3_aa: CASRRVGRLAEYNEQFF
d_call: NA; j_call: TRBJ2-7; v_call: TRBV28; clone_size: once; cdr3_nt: TGTGCCAGCAAAAGGAGTGGAGGCGTAAACTACGAGCAGTACTTC; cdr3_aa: CASKRSGGVNYEQYF
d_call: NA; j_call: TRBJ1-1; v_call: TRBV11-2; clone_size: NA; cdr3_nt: TGTGCCAGCAGGGGGCCAGCATGGGGTGAAGCTTTCTTT; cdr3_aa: CASRGPAWGEAFF
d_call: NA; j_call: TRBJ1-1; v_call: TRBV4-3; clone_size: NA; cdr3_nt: TGCGCCAGCAGCCAAAACAGGGAGAACACTGAAGCTTTCTTT; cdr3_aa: CASSQNRENTEAFF
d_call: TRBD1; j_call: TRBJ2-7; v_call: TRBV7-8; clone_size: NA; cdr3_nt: TGTGCCAGCAGCTTAGCTTCCCGAAGACAGGGTATGTCCTACGAGCAGTACTTC; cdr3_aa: CASSLASRRQGMSYEQYF
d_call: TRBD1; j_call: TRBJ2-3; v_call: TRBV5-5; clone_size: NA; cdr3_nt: TGTGCCAGCAGCTTTAGCGGACAGGGCTTCACAGATACGCAGTATTTT; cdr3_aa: CASSFSGQGFTDTQYF
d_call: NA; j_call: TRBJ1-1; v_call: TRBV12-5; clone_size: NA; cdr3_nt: TGTGCTAGTGGTTTGATAATCAGGGGTTGGGACACTGAAGCTTTCTTT; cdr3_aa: CASGLIIRGWDTEAFF
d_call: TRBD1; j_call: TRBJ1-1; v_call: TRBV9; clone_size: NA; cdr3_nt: TGTGCCAGCAGCGCTTCGACAGGGAAGAACACTGAAGCTTTCTTT; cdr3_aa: CASSASTGKNTEAFF
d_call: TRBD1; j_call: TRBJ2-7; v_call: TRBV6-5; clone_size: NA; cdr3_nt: TGTGCCAGCAGTCCTAGGACAGGGGGCTCTTACGAGCAGTACTTC; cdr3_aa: CASSPRTGGSYEQYF